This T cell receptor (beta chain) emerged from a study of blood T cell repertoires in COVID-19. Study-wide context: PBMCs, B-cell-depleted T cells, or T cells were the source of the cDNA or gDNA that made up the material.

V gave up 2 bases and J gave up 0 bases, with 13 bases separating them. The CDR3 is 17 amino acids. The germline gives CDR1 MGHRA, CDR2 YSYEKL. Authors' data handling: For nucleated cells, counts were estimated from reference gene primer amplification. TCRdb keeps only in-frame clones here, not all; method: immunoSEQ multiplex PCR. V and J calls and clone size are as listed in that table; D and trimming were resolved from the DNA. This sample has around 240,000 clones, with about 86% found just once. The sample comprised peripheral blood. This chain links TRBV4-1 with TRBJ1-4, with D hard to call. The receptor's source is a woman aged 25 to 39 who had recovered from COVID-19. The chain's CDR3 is CASSQTRAPATNEKLFF. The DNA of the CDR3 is TGCGCCAGCAGCCAAACGAGAGCTCCTGCAACTAATGAAAAACTGTTTTTT.